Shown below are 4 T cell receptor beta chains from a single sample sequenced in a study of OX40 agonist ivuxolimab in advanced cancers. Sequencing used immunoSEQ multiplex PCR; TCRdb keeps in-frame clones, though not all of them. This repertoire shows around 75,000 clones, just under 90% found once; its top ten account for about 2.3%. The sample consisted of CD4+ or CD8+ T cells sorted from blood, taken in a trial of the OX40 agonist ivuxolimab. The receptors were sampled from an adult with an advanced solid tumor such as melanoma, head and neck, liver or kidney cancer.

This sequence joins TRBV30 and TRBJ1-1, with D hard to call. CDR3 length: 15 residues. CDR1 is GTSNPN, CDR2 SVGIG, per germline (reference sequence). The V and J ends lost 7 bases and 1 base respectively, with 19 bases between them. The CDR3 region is CALSFLQRGNTEAFF. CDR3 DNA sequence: TGTGCCTTATCTTTTTTACAGAGAGGGAACACTGAAGCTTTCTTT. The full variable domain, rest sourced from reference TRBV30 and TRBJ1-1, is SQTIHQWPATLVQPVGSPLSLECTVEGTSNPNLYWYRQAAGRGLQLLFYSVGIGQISSEVPQNLSASRPQDRQFILSSKKLLLSDSGFYLCALSFLQRGNTEAFFGQGTRLTVV.

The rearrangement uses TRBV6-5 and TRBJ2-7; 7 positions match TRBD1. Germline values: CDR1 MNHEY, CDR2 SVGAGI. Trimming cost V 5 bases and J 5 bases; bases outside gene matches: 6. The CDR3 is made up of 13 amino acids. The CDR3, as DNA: TGTGCCAGCAGTCGACAGGGTTTGAACGAGCAGTACTTC. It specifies CASSRQGLNEQYF.

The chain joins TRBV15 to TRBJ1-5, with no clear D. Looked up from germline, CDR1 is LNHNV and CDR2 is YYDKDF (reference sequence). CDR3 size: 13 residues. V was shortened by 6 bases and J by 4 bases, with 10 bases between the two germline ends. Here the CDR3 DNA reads TGTGCCACCAGTATGACCCGAAATCAGCCCCAGCATTTT. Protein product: CATSMTRNQPQHF.

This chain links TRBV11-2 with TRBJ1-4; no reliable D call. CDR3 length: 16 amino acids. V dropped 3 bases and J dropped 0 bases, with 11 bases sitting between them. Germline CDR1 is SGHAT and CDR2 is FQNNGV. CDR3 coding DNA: TGTGCCAGCAGCTTGGGCCTGGGTGCAACTAATGAAAAACTGTTTTTT. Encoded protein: CASSLGLGATNEKLFF. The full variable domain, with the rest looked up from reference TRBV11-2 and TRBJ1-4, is EAGVAQSPRYKIIEKRQSVAFWCNPISGHATLYWYQQILGQGPKLLIQFQNNGVVDDSQLPKDRFSAERLKGVDSTLKIQPAKLEDSAVYLCASSLGLGATNEKLFFGSGTQLSVL.